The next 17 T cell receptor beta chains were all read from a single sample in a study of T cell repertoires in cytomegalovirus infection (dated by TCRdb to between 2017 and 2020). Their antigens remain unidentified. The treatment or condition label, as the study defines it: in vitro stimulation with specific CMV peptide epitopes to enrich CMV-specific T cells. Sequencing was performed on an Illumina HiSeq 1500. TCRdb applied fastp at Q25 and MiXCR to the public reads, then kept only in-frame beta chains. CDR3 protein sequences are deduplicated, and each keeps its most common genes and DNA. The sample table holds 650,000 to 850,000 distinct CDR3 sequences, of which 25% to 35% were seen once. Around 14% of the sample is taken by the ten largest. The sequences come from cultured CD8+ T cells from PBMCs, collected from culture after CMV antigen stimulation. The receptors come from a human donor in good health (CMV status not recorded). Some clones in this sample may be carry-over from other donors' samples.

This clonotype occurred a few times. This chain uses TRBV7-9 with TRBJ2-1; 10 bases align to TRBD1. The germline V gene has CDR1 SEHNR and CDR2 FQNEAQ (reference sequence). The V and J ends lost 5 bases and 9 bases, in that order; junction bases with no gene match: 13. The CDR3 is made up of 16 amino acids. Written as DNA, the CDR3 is TGTGCCAGCAGCCCGCCGTGGGGACAGGGGTTAGGTGAGCAGTTCTTC. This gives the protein CASSPPWGQGLGEQFF. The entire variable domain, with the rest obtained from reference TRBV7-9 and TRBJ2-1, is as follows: DTGVSQNPRHKITKRGQNVTFRCDPISEHNRLYWYRQTLGQGPEFLTYFQNEAQLEKSRLLSDRFSAERPKGSFSTLEIQRTEQGDSAMYLCASSPPWGQGLGEQFFGPGTRLTVL.

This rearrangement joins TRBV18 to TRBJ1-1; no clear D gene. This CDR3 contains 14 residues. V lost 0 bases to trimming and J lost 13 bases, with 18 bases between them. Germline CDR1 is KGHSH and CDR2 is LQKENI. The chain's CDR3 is CASSPPMDAVRDFF. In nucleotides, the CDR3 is TGTGCCAGCTCACCACCGATGGATGCCGTTAGGGATTTCTTT. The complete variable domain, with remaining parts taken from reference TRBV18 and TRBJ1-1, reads NAGVMQNPRHLVRRRGQEARLRCSPMKGHSHVYWYRQLPEEGLKFMVYLQKENIIDESGMPKERFSAEFPKEGPSILRIQQVVRGDSAAYFCASSPPMDAVRDFFGQGTRLTVV.

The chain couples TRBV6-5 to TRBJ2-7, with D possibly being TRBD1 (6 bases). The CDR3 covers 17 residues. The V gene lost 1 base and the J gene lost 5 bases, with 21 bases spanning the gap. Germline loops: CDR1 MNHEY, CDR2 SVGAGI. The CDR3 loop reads CASSYFPRTQGVDEQYF. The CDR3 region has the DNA TGTGCCAGCAGTTACTTCCCGAGGACACAGGGAGTGGACGAGCAGTACTTC.

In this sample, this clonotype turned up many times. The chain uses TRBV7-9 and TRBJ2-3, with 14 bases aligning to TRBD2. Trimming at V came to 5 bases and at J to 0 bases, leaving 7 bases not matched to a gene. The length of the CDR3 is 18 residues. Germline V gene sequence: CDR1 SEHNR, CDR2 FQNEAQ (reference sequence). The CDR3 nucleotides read TGTGCCAGCAGCCCCCGGACTAGCGGGGGGCCCAGCACAGATACGCAGTATTTT. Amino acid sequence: CASSPRTSGGPSTDTQYF. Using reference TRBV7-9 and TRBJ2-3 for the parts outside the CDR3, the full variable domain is DTGVSQNPRHKITKRGQNVTFRCDPISEHNRLYWYRQTLGQGPEFLTYFQNEAQLEKSRLLSDRFSAERPKGSFSTLEIQRTEQGDSAMYLCASSPRTSGGPSTDTQYFGPGTRLTVL.

CDR3 loop: CASSLLMPGGEEQYF. CDR3 nucleotide sequence: TGTGCCAGCAGCTTATTGATGCCCGGGGGTGAGGAGCAGTACTTC. V and J are TRBV7-8 and TRBJ2-7, with D possibly being TRBD2 (6 bases). CDR3 length equals 15 residues. The germline V and J ends were trimmed by 2 bases and 7 bases, with 18 bases remaining between them. CDR1 is SGHVS, CDR2 FQNEAQ, per germline.

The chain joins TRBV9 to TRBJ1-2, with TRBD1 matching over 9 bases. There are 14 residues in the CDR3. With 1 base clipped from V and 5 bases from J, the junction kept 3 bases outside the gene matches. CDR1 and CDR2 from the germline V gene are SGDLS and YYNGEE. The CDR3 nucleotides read TGTGCCAGCAGCGTATCGGACAGGGGATATGGCTACACCTTC. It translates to CASSVSDRGYGYTF.

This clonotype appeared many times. The CDR3 spells CASSFTSGGDNEQFF. CDR3 nucleotide sequence: TGTGCCAGCAGCTTCACTAGCGGGGGAGACAATGAGCAGTTCTTC. The V and J genes are TRBV7-6 and TRBJ2-1; 11 nucleotides match TRBD2. J gave up 5 bases and V 3 bases, and 3 bases lay outside the gene matches. Per germline, CDR1 SGHVS and CDR2 FNYEAQ. The CDR3 sequence is 15 residues long.

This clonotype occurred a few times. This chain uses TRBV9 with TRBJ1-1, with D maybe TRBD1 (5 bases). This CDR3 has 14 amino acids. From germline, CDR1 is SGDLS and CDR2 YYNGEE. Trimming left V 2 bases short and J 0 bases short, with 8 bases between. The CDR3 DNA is TGTGCCAGCAGCGTGGCGGACATGAACACTGAAGCTTTCTTT. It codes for CASSVADMNTEAFF.

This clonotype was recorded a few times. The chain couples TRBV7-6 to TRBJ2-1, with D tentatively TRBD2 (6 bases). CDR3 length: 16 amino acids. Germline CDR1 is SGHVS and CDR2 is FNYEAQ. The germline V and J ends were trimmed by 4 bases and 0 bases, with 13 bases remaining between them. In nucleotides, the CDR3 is TGTGCCAGCAGCTCCTCTAGCGTGAGCTCCTACAATGAGCAGTTCTTC. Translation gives CASSSSSVSSYNEQFF. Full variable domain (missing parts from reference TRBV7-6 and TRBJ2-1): GAGVSQSPRYKVTKRGQDVALRCDPISGHVSLYWYRQALGQGPEFLTYFNYEAQQDKSGLPNDRFSAERPEGSISTLTIQRTEQRDSAMYRCASSSSSVSSYNEQFFGPGTRLTVL.

CDR3 bases: TGTGCCAGCAGTGTATCCATGGGCGAAAACAATGAGCAGTTCTTC. Amino acid sequence: CASSVSMGENNEQFF. This chain links TRBV6-4 with TRBJ2-1, with no clear D. CDR1 is MRHNA, CDR2 SNTAGT, per germline. V was pared by 4 bases and J by 5 bases, with 15 bases between. The CDR3 has 15 residues.

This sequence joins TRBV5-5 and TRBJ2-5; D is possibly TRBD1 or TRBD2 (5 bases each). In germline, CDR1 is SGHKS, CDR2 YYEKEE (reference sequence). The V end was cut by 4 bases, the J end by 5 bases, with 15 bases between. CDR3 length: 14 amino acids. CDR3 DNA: TGTGCCAGCAGCCCGGGGACGCTGGGGGAGACCCAGTACTTC. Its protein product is CASSPGTLGETQYF.

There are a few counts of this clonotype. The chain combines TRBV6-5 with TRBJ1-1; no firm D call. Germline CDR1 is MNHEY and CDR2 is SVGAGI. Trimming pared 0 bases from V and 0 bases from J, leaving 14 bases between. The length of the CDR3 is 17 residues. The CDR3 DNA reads TGTGCCAGCAGTTACTCGAAGGCAGCGGCGCTGAACACTGAAGCTTTCTTT. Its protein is CASSYSKAAALNTEAFF.

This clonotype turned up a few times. CDR3 nucleotides: TGTGCCAGCGGTCTCGCCGGGGAGCTGTTTTTT. Protein sequence: CASGLAGELFF. This rearrangement joins TRBV27 to TRBJ2-2; D not resolved. The CDR3 covers 11 residues. Trimming shortened V by 8 bases and J by 6 bases, and 7 bases separated the two germline ends. The germline V gene has CDR1 MNHEY and CDR2 SMNVEV (reference sequence).

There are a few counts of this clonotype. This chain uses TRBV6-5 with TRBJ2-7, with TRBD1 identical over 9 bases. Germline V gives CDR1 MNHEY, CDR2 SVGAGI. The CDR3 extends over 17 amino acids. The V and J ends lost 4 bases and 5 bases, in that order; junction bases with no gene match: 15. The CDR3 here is CASSWGTGTGWGNEQYF. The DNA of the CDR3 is TGTGCCAGCAGTTGGGGGACCGGGACAGGGTGGGGTAACGAGCAGTACTTC.

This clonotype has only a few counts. The CDR3 DNA reads as TGTGCCAGCAGTTACCCGGGGACCGCGTATGGCTACACCTTC. Its protein is CASSYPGTAYGYTF. The chain joins TRBV6-2 or TRBV6-3 to TRBJ1-2; a possible D gene is TRBD1 (5 bases). Germline assignment: CDR1 MNHEY and CDR2 SVGEGT. The CDR3 is made up of 14 amino acids. Trimming pared 2 bases from V and 5 bases from J, leaving 12 bases between.

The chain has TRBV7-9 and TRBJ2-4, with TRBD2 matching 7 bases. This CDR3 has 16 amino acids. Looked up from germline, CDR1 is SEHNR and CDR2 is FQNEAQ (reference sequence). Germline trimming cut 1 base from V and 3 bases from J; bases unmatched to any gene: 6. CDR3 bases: TGTGCCAGCAGCTTAGACGTAGCGGGCATCAAAAACATTCAGTACTTC. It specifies CASSLDVAGIKNIQYF. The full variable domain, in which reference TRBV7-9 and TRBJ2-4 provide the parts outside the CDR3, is DTGVSQNPRHKITKRGQNVTFRCDPISEHNRLYWYRQTLGQGPEFLTYFQNEAQLEKSRLLSDRFSAERPKGSFSTLEIQRTEQGDSAMYLCASSLDVAGIKNIQYFGAGTRLSVL.

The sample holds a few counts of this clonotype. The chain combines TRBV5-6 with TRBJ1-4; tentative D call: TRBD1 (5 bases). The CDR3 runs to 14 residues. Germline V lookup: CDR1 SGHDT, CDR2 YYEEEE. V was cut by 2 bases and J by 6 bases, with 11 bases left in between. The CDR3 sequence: CASSFPGTDEKLFF. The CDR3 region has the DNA TGTGCCAGCAGCTTCCCCGGGACTGATGAAAAACTGTTTTTT.